The 28 T cell receptor beta chains given below trace back to one sample, sequenced in a study of T cells after posttransplantation cyclophosphamide. The protocol was immunoSEQ multiplex PCR, while the TCRdb copy is restricted to in-frame clones and leaves out a portion. Counted here are 7,000 or so clones, 78% occurring once; the ten biggest clones make up roughly a quarter. The sample taken for sequencing was memory CD4+ T cells sorted from blood. These receptors all come from a woman aged 45-60 years in good health and a related stem cell transplant donor.

The chain employs TRBV15 and TRBJ1-6; the D gene is possibly TRBD1 (6 bases). There are 13 residues in the CDR3. CDR1 and CDR2 from the germline V gene are LNHNV and YYDKDF (reference sequence). V dropped 9 bases and J dropped 5 bases, with 11 bases sitting between them. The CDR3 DNA is TGTGCCACTCGGACAGCCAATAATTCACCCCTCCACTTT. This codes for CATRTANNSPLHF.

V is TRBV5-6 and J is TRBJ2-1; unclear D gene. The CDR3 loop spans 15 amino acids. Germline V gives CDR1 SGHDT, CDR2 YYEEEE. Trimming pared 2 bases from V and 0 bases from J, leaving 9 bases between. Here the CDR3 DNA reads TGTGCCAGCAGCTTTTTATTGAGCTCCTACAATGAGCAGTTCTTC. The encoded protein is CASSFLLSSYNEQFF.

The chain recombines TRBV27 with TRBJ1-2, with a tentative D call TRBD1 (5 bases). CDR3 length: 14 amino acids. Germline CDR1 MNHEY, CDR2 SMNVEV (reference sequence). V lost 2 bases to trimming and J lost 3 bases, with 10 bases between them. The CDR3 DNA reads as TGTGCCAGCAGTTTAAAGGGGTGGGACTATGGCTACACCTTC. Translating it yields CASSLKGWDYGYTF.

The V and J genes are TRBV21-1 and TRBJ2-1; no check of the table's D call, TRBD2, against the DNA was made. TRBV21-1 is a listed pseudogene. The CDR3 runs 15 residues. CDR3 loop: CASSNGGQSYNEQFF. CDR3 nucleotide sequence: TGTGCCAGCAGCAACGGGGGTCAATCCTACAATGAGCAGTTCTTC.

V gene TRBV7-2 combines with J gene TRBJ1-2; D ambiguous. V shed 1 base and J shed 4 bases, with 10 bases lying between them. The CDR3 totals 14 residues. CDR1 is SGHTA, CDR2 FQGNSA, per germline. CDR3 DNA sequence: TGTGCCAGCAGCTTAGAGGAGGGTGGCTATGGCTACACCTTC. Translating gives CASSLEEGGYGYTF.

Here the CDR3 DNA reads TGTGCCAGCAGCTTAGGGGCAGGCTCCTACAATGAGCAGTTCTTC. Translating it yields CASSLGAGSYNEQFF. The chain carries TRBV7-2 and TRBJ2-1; D is unresolved. CDR1 and CDR2 (germline): SGHTA, FQGNSA. The CDR3 extends over 15 amino acids. Trimming removed 1 base from V and 0 bases from J, with 7 bases in between.

The genes are TRBV5-6 and TRBJ2-1, with D unclear. Trimming removed 0 bases at V and 12 bases at J, with 13 bases between. CDR1 is SGHDT and CDR2 is YYEEEE in the germline V gene. This CDR3 has 13 residues. The CDR3 sequence is CASSLVDSIRQFF. In DNA form, the CDR3 reads TGTGCCAGCAGCTTGGTCGACTCGATACGGCAGTTCTTC. The full variable domain, completed using reference TRBV5-6 and TRBJ2-1, is DAGVTQSPTHLIKTRGQQVTLRCSPKSGHDTVSWYQQALGQGPQFIFQYYEEEERQRGNFPDRFSGHQFPNYSSELNVNALLLGDSALYLCASSLVDSIRQFFGPGTRLTVL.

The chain carries TRBV6-5 and TRBJ2-3; D is ambiguous. Per germline, CDR1 MNHEY and CDR2 SVGAGI. The CDR3 is 13 residues long. V was cut by 4 bases and J by 0 bases, with 5 bases left in between. The CDR3 nucleotides are TGTGCCAGCAGTTCGTTTAGCACAGATACGCAGTATTTT. Its translation: CASSSFSTDTQYF.

The chain joins TRBV10-2 to TRBJ1-5, with D uncertain. Germline lookup yields CDR1 WSHSY and CDR2 SAAADI. V was pared by 6 bases and J by 1 base, with 10 bases between. This CDR3 has 14 amino acids. This CDR3 is CASRAGSSNQPQHF. DNA of the CDR3: TGCGCCAGCAGGGCCGGGTCGAGCAATCAGCCCCAGCATTTT.

V gene TRBV18 combines with J gene TRBJ1-4, with 7 nucleotides matching TRBD1. Germline V CDR1 and CDR2: KGHSH, LQKENI. The CDR3 has 16 residues. V was clipped by 5 bases and J by 0 bases; unmatched bases: 6. The CDR3 spells CASSETGVATNEKLFF. CDR3 nucleotides: TGTGCCAGCTCAGAAACAGGGGTTGCAACTAATGAAAAACTGTTTTTT.

V gene TRBV11-2 combines with J gene TRBJ2-7; TRBD1 matches at 7 bases. V shed 6 bases and J 0 bases; nucleotides not matched to a gene: 5. CDR1 and CDR2 from the germline V gene are SGHAT and FQNNGV. There are 14 residues in the CDR3. CDR3 in DNA: TGTGCCAGCAGGCCCGGGACAGACTCCTACGAGCAGTACTTC. It specifies CASRPGTDSYEQYF. The whole variable domain, filled in from reference TRBV11-2 and TRBJ2-7, reads EAGVAQSPRYKIIEKRQSVAFWCNPISGHATLYWYQQILGQGPKLLIQFQNNGVVDDSQLPKDRFSAERLKGVDSTLKIQPAKLEDSAVYLCASRPGTDSYEQYFGPGTRLTVT.

The chain couples TRBV19 to TRBJ1-2; 12 positions match TRBD1. The junction had 12 bases not matched to a gene; V was cut back by 11 bases and J by 5 bases. The germline V gene encodes CDR1 LNHDA and CDR2 SQIVND (reference sequence). There are 15 residues in the CDR3. As DNA, the CDR3 is TGTGCCCCGATGAGAGGGACAGGGGGCGAATATGGCTACACCTTC. It translates to CAPMRGTGGEYGYTF.

Only a few counts were recorded for this clone. The J gene is TRBJ1-3, the V gene TRBV14; 7 bases are shared with TRBD1. Germline trimming cut 3 bases from V and 8 bases from J; bases unmatched to any gene: 1. CDR3 length: 12 residues. Germline loops: CDR1 SGHDN, CDR2 FVKESK. The CDR3 sequence: CASSQDRHTIYF. CDR3 nucleotide sequence: TGTGCCAGCAGCCAGGACAGGCACACCATATATTTT.

The chain combines TRBV7-7 with TRBJ2-5; perhaps TRBD1 as D (6 bases). CDR1 and CDR2 from the germline V gene are SSHAT and FNYEAQ (reference sequence). The CDR3 has 15 residues. V was trimmed by 2 bases and J by 3 bases, leaving 13 bases between them. The CDR3 DNA is TGTGCCAGCAGCTTAAACCCAGGGGCGGAAGAGACCCAGTACTTC. Translated: CASSLNPGAEETQYF.

The V and J genes are TRBV13 and TRBJ2-3; 10 nucleotides match TRBD2. The CDR3 covers 16 residues. The V gene end was trimmed by 5 bases and the J gene end by 0 bases; junction bases not matched to a gene: 5. Germline loops: CDR1 PRHDT, CDR2 FYEKMQ (reference sequence). The CDR3 bases are TGTGCCAGCAGCCTACAGACTAGCGGGAGCACAGATACGCAGTATTTT. This gives the protein CASSLQTSGSTDTQYF.

J is TRBJ2-1 and V is TRBV7-9, with TRBD2 matching over 10 bases. The germline CDR1 and CDR2 sequences are SEHNR and FQNEAQ (reference sequence). Unmatched junction bases numbered 1, after V lost 3 bases and J lost 5 bases. The CDR3 extends over 14 amino acids. CDR3 nucleotide sequence: TGTGCCAGCAGCTTCACTAGCGGGGACAATGAGCAGTTCTTC. This codes for CASSFTSGDNEQFF.

V and J are TRBV2 and TRBJ2-5; 8 positions agree with TRBD2. Judging by the DNA end, TRBJ2-7 fits better; the J call may be wrong. There are 16 residues in the CDR3. Germline V gene lookup returns CDR1 SNHLY and CDR2 FYNNEI. The chain's CDR3 is CASPSLAGGSSYEQYF. CDR3 sequence (DNA): TGTGCCAGCCCCTCCCTCGCGGGGGGTAGCTCCTACGAGCAGTACTTC.

J is TRBJ1-1 and V is TRBV15, with D possibly TRBD1 on 6 matching bases. The CDR3 consists of 14 residues. V dropped 1 base and J dropped 4 bases, with 10 bases sitting between them. Germline V gene data show CDR1 as LNHNV and CDR2 as YYDKDF (reference sequence). The CDR3 spells CATSRVTGLTEAFF. The CDR3, as DNA: TGTGCCACCAGCAGAGTTACAGGGCTCACTGAAGCTTTCTTT.

CDR3 nucleotide sequence: TGTGCCAGCATCCTTAGCGGGAGTCATACCGTCGAGCAGTACTTC. It yields the protein CASILSGSHTVEQYF. The J gene is TRBJ2-7, the V gene TRBV7-9; 9 nucleotides line up with TRBD2. Unmatched junction bases numbered 13, after V lost 7 bases and J lost 6 bases. The germline V gene encodes CDR1 SEHNR and CDR2 FQNEAQ (reference sequence). This CDR3 is 15 amino acids long.

V and J are TRBV29-1 and TRBJ2-2; D may be TRBD2 (5 bases). Germline V gene data show CDR1 as SQVTM and CDR2 as ANQGSEA. V was shortened by 4 bases and J by 7 bases, with 13 bases between the two germline ends. This CDR3 comprises 13 residues. The CDR3 DNA sequence: TGCAGCGTTGTGAAGACCGCGGGCGGGGAGCTGTTTTTT. It specifies CSVVKTAGGELFF.

The chain employs TRBV18 and TRBJ2-2; TRBD2 might be the D (5 bases). This CDR3 region has 15 residues. The V end lost 3 bases, the J end lost 0 bases, and 8 bases lay between the germline ends. Germline CDR1 reads KGHSH; CDR2 reads LQKENI. Here the CDR3 reads CASSPRATNTGELFF. As DNA, the CDR3 is TGTGCCAGCTCACCGAGGGCGACGAACACCGGGGAGCTGTTTTTT.

The chain employs TRBV7-8 and TRBJ1-3; TRBD1 agrees at 9 bases. V gave up 5 bases and J gave up 2 bases; unmatched junction bases: 7. The CDR3 contains 16 residues. CDR1 and CDR2 (germline): SGHVS, FQNEAQ. The CDR3 coding sequence is TGTGCCAGCAGCCCCATTCGGGACAGGGCTGGAAACACCATATATTTT. This sequence encodes CASSPIRDRAGNTIYF.

This chain links TRBV29-1 with TRBJ2-5, with D possibly matching TRBD1 (6 bases). The CDR3 contains 11 residues. V was clipped by 6 bases and J by 7 bases, with 12 bases between them. The germline V gene has CDR1 SQVTM and CDR2 ANQGSEA. The CDR3 nucleotides read TGCAGCGTCGGGGACACCAGGACCCAGTACTTC. Residues: CSVGDTRTQYF.

The genes are TRBV19 and TRBJ1-4; 10 nucleotides match TRBD1. V shed 7 bases and J 5 bases; nucleotides not matched to a gene: 4. Germline values: CDR1 LNHDA, CDR2 SQIVND (reference sequence). This CDR3 is 14 amino acids long. The CDR3 region has the DNA TGTGCCAGTACCCAGGACAGGGGGAATGAAAAACTGTTTTTT. Its protein is CASTQDRGNEKLFF.

V is TRBV6-5 and J is TRBJ2-1; the match to TRBD2 covers 8 bases. Germline CDR1 MNHEY, CDR2 SVGAGI. The trim removed 0 bases at V and 0 bases at J, leaving 1 base unmatched. The CDR3 has 16 amino acids. The DNA of the CDR3 is TGTGCCAGCAGTTACTCCGGGACTAGCTCCTACAATGAGCAGTTCTTC. This codes for CASSYSGTSSYNEQFF.

The CDR3 spells CASSQEPGLYQFF. In DNA, the CDR3 is TGCGCCAGCAGCCAAGAACCTGGGCTATATCAGTTCTTC. The genes are TRBV4-3 and TRBJ2-1, with unresolved D. Trimming pared 0 bases from V and 13 bases from J, leaving 13 bases between. The CDR3 contains 13 residues. The germline V gene has CDR1 LGHNA and CDR2 YSLEER.

V and J are TRBV18 and TRBJ1-5; perhaps TRBD1 as D (6 bases). Germline CDR1 and CDR2: KGHSH and LQKENI. V lost 6 bases to trimming and J lost 6 bases, with 12 bases between them. The CDR3 runs 13 residues. The CDR3 reads CASSLQGSQPQHF. CDR3 DNA sequence: TGTGCCAGCTCTCTCCAGGGGAGTCAGCCCCAGCATTTT.

The chain couples TRBV7-9 to TRBJ2-7, with D tentatively TRBD1 (6 bases). V gave up 6 bases and J gave up 2 bases, with 17 bases separating them. Germline CDR1 SEHNR, CDR2 FQNEAQ (reference sequence). The CDR3 runs 15 residues. Written as DNA, the CDR3 is TGTGCCAGCAGTTCAAGAGCAGGGGCCACCTACGAGCAGTACTTC. Protein sequence: CASSSRAGATYEQYF.